This T cell receptor beta chain was identified during a study of blood T cell repertoires in COVID-19. Repertoires were generated with immunoSEQ multiplex PCR, while TCRdb's copy carries only in-frame clones and drops some. Of fewer than 450,000 clones listed, about 91% are singletons. Trimming removed 6 bases at V and 0 bases at J, with 14 bases between. CDR3 size: 15 residues. Germline lookup yields CDR1 LNHDA and CDR2 SQIVND (reference sequence). The receptor comes from a woman between 45 and 60 years old with COVID-19, enrolled during active disease. The sample taken for sequencing was peripheral blood. The chain links TRBV19 to TRBJ1-1; D may be TRBD1 (5 bases). CDR3 amino acids: CASRGERGMNTEAFF. CDR3 coding DNA: TGTGCCAGTAGAGGGGAAAGGGGAATGAACACTGAAGCTTTCTTT.